Listed below are T cell receptor beta chains from one sample, sequenced in a study of T cells after yellow fever vaccination. TCRdb recomputed calls from the 5' RACE reads with MiXCR, one row per CDR3 protein. The sample has 350,000 to 550,000 distinct CDR3 sequences; 15% to 20% are singletons. This specimen was PBMCs, taken before the yellow fever booster vaccination. These receptors all stem from a man between 18 and 35 years old who received the YFV17D yellow fever vaccine. Each CDR3 is given with its conserved first and last residue. The D gene is left open where the match is weak. Clone size is given for some rows only: seen once, a few or many times, or a class if the clone is expanded.

v_gene: TRBV7-9; d_gene: -; j_gene: TRBJ1-4; abundance: many; CDR3aa: CASSTHEKLFF; CDR3nt: TGTGCCAGCAGCACCCATGAAAAACTGTTTTTT
v_gene: TRBV7-2; d_gene: -; j_gene: TRBJ2-1; abundance: few; CDR3aa: CASSRGTRVSEQFF; CDR3nt: TGTGCCAGCAGCCGAGGGACCAGGGTTTCGGAGCAGTTCTTC
v_gene: TRBV5-6; d_gene: -; j_gene: TRBJ1-3; abundance: few; CDR3aa: CASSLDPAASPDTIYF; CDR3nt: TGTGCCAGCAGCTTGGACCCCGCCGCCTCCCCAGACACCATATATTTT
v_gene: TRBV5-5; d_gene: -; j_gene: TRBJ1-1; abundance: -; CDR3aa: CASSSGRAGAFF; CDR3nt: TGTGCCAGCAGCTCTGGCAGGGCGGGAGCTTTCTTT
v_gene: TRBV2; d_gene: TRBD1; j_gene: TRBJ1-2; abundance: once; CDR3aa: CASSDTGDSYGYTF; CDR3nt: TGTGCCAGCAGTGATACTGGGGACAGCTATGGCTACACCTTC
v_gene: TRBV5-1; d_gene: -; j_gene: TRBJ1-1; abundance: many; CDR3aa: CASSSRGTVNTEAFF; CDR3nt: TGCGCCAGCAGCTCCAGAGGGACGGTGAACACTGAAGCTTTCTTT
v_gene: TRBV5-5; d_gene: TRBD1; j_gene: TRBJ1-4; abundance: few; CDR3aa: CASSSDRETEKLFF; CDR3nt: TGTGCCAGCAGCTCCGACAGGGAAACTGAAAAACTGTTTTTT
v_gene: TRBV18; d_gene: -; j_gene: TRBJ2-3; abundance: few; CDR3aa: CASSPPQPQDTQYF; CDR3nt: TGTGCCAGCTCCCCCCCTCAGCCCCAAGATACGCAGTATTTT
v_gene: TRBV15; d_gene: -; j_gene: TRBJ1-2; abundance: few; CDR3aa: CATSRDTWGGYTF; CDR3nt: TGTGCCACCAGCAGAGATACCTGGGGTGGCTACACCTTC
v_gene: TRBV15; d_gene: -; j_gene: TRBJ1-1; abundance: once; CDR3aa: CATSRSGSPGENTEAFF; CDR3nt: TGTGCCACCAGCAGATCAGGGTCCCCTGGCGAGAACACTGAAGCTTTCTTT
v_gene: TRBV6-6; d_gene: TRBD2; j_gene: TRBJ2-1; abundance: few; CDR3aa: CASTPVAGGDYEQFF; CDR3nt: TGTGCCAGCACTCCGGTAGCGGGGGGTGACTATGAGCAGTTCTTC
v_gene: TRBV7-2; d_gene: TRBD1; j_gene: TRBJ2-1; abundance: -; CDR3aa: CASSWTGGMVEQFF; CDR3nt: TGTGCCAGCAGCTGGACAGGGGGGATGGTTGAGCAGTTCTTC
v_gene: TRBV6-6; d_gene: TRBD2; j_gene: TRBJ2-3; abundance: -; CDR3aa: CASSYGPSGGAVSKADTQYF; CDR3nt: TGTGCCAGCAGTTACGGCCCTAGCGGGGGGGCCGTGTCCAAGGCAGATACGCAGTATTTT
v_gene: TRBV5-6; d_gene: -; j_gene: TRBJ2-7; abundance: few; CDR3aa: CASTPRSPYEQYF; CDR3nt: TGTGCCAGCACCCCCAGGTCCCCCTACGAGCAGTACTTC
v_gene: TRBV7-2; d_gene: -; j_gene: TRBJ1-1; abundance: -; CDR3aa: CASSLGTNAFF; CDR3nt: TGTGCCAGCAGCTTAGGGACCAACGCTTTCTTT
v_gene: TRBV4-1; d_gene: -; j_gene: TRBJ2-1; abundance: -; CDR3aa: CASSQGHSSVNEQFF; CDR3nt: TGCGCCAGCAGCCAAGGCCACTCTAGCGTCAATGAGCAGTTCTTC
v_gene: TRBV12-3/TRBV12-4; d_gene: -; j_gene: TRBJ2-1; abundance: few; CDR3aa: CASSWTRVQQFF; CDR3nt: TGTGCCAGCAGTTGGACCAGGGTCCAGCAGTTCTTC
v_gene: TRBV7-9; d_gene: -; j_gene: TRBJ1-5; abundance: -; CDR3aa: CASSHSAGAGQPQHF; CDR3nt: TGTGCCAGCAGCCACTCAGCGGGGGCAGGTCAGCCCCAGCATTTT
v_gene: TRBV4-3; d_gene: TRBD1; j_gene: TRBJ1-2; abundance: few; CDR3aa: CASSPYHGQGVVVGYGYTF; CDR3nt: TGCGCCAGCAGCCCCTATCACGGACAGGGTGTCGTAGTTGGCTATGGCTACACCTTC
v_gene: TRBV11-2; d_gene: TRBD1; j_gene: TRBJ1-1; abundance: -; CDR3aa: CASSPLIGTGGAAFF; CDR3nt: TGTGCCAGCAGCCCCCTGATAGGGACAGGGGGCGCAGCTTTCTTT
v_gene: TRBV23-1; d_gene: -; j_gene: TRBJ2-4; abundance: -; CDR3aa: CASSQVPGHPFWAKNIQYF; CDR3nt: TGCGCCAGCAGTCAAGTTCCGGGACACCCGTTTTGGGCCAAAAACATTCAGTACTTC
v_gene: TRBV7-9; d_gene: -; j_gene: TRBJ2-1; abundance: -; CDR3aa: CASSPRGSGYNEQFF; CDR3nt: TGTGCCAGCAGCCCCCGGGGGAGCGGCTACAATGAGCAGTTCTTC
v_gene: TRBV4-3; d_gene: -; j_gene: TRBJ1-2; abundance: few; CDR3aa: CASSQGRGAPDYGYTF; CDR3nt: TGCGCCAGCAGCCAAGGACGAGGGGCACCCGACTATGGCTACACCTTC
v_gene: TRBV2; d_gene: -; j_gene: TRBJ1-1; abundance: -; CDR3aa: CASSDGRMNTEAFF; CDR3nt: TGTGCCAGCAGTGACGGGCGGATGAACACTGAAGCTTTCTTT
v_gene: TRBV7-9; d_gene: TRBD1; j_gene: TRBJ2-1; abundance: -; CDR3aa: CASSPTGDPEQFF; CDR3nt: TGTGCCAGCAGCCCGACAGGGGATCCTGAGCAGTTCTTC
v_gene: TRBV12-3/TRBV12-4; d_gene: -; j_gene: TRBJ1-2; abundance: many; CDR3aa: CASSQTLNYGYTF; CDR3nt: TGTGCCAGCAGTCAGACACTTAACTATGGCTACACCTTC
v_gene: TRBV7-6; d_gene: -; j_gene: TRBJ1-2; abundance: -; CDR3aa: CASSRGPSSSCGYTF; CDR3nt: TGTGCCAGCAGCCGAGGACCCTCCAGTTCTTGTGGCTACACCTTC
v_gene: TRBV27; d_gene: TRBD1; j_gene: TRBJ2-5; abundance: -; CDR3aa: CASSTGTGVQETQYF; CDR3nt: TGTGCCAGCAGTACAGGGACAGGGGTCCAAGAGACCCAGTACTTC
v_gene: TRBV6-2/TRBV6-3; d_gene: TRBD1; j_gene: TRBJ1-4; abundance: few; CDR3aa: CASTRGGRMFF; CDR3nt: TGTGCCAGCACCAGGGGGGGACGGATGTTTTTT
v_gene: TRBV25-1; d_gene: TRBD2; j_gene: TRBJ2-1; abundance: -; CDR3aa: CASSEYRSGGPWNEQFF; CDR3nt: TGTGCCAGCAGTGAATATAGGAGCGGGGGACCTTGGAATGAGCAGTTCTTC
v_gene: TRBV12-3/TRBV12-4; d_gene: TRBD1; j_gene: TRBJ2-7; abundance: -; CDR3aa: CASSLRDRERYF; CDR3nt: TGTGCCAGCAGTTTACGGGACAGGGAGCGGTACTTC
v_gene: TRBV12-3/TRBV12-4; d_gene: -; j_gene: TRBJ2-5; abundance: many; CDR3aa: CASSRLGEETQYF; CDR3nt: TGTGCCAGCAGCCGACTGGGCGAAGAGACCCAGTACTTC
v_gene: TRBV20-1; d_gene: -; j_gene: TRBJ2-3; abundance: many; CDR3aa: CSAYRVGSTDTQYF; CDR3nt: TGCAGTGCTTACAGGGTGGGTTCCACAGATACGCAGTATTTT
v_gene: TRBV7-3; d_gene: -; j_gene: TRBJ2-3; abundance: few; CDR3aa: CASSLGPETDTQYF; CDR3nt: TGTGCCAGCAGCCTTGGACCCGAGACAGATACGCAGTATTTT
v_gene: TRBV6-2/TRBV6-3; d_gene: -; j_gene: TRBJ2-5; abundance: many; CDR3aa: CASSYQELETQYF; CDR3nt: TGTGCCAGCAGTTACCAGGAGCTAGAGACCCAGTACTTC
v_gene: TRBV6-5; d_gene: -; j_gene: TRBJ1-1; abundance: few; CDR3aa: CASSYSISKIPFF; CDR3nt: TGTGCCAGCAGTTACTCGATATCGAAAATCCCTTTCTTT
v_gene: TRBV12-3/TRBV12-4; d_gene: -; j_gene: TRBJ1-5; abundance: few; CDR3aa: CASSLEGEHQPQHF; CDR3nt: TGTGCCAGCAGTTTAGAGGGGGAGCATCAGCCCCAGCATTTT
v_gene: TRBV5-1; d_gene: -; j_gene: TRBJ2-3; abundance: few; CDR3aa: CASSLVGINTDTQYF; CDR3nt: TGCGCCAGCAGCTTGGTCGGGATCAACACAGATACGCAGTATTTT
v_gene: TRBV7-2; d_gene: -; j_gene: TRBJ2-1; abundance: few; CDR3aa: CASSLEEVGSQFF; CDR3nt: TGTGCCAGCAGCTTAGAGGAGGTCGGATCTCAGTTCTTC
v_gene: TRBV5-6; d_gene: TRBD1; j_gene: TRBJ1-2; abundance: once; CDR3aa: CASSSRTGLFGYTF; CDR3nt: TGTGCCAGCAGCTCTCGGACAGGGCTTTTTGGCTACACCTTC
v_gene: TRBV12-3/TRBV12-4; d_gene: -; j_gene: TRBJ2-5; abundance: many; CDR3aa: CASTLGETQYF; CDR3nt: TGTGCCAGCACCCTGGGGGAGACCCAGTACTTC
v_gene: TRBV20-1; d_gene: TRBD1; j_gene: TRBJ2-5; abundance: few; CDR3aa: CSAGRQGKEETQYF; CDR3nt: TGCAGTGCGGGGAGACAGGGAAAGGAAGAGACCCAGTACTTC
v_gene: TRBV29-1; d_gene: TRBD2; j_gene: TRBJ2-1; abundance: -; CDR3aa: CSVEDQRGLANEQFF; CDR3nt: TGCAGCGTTGAAGATCAGAGAGGACTAGCCAATGAGCAGTTCTTC
v_gene: TRBV20-1; d_gene: -; j_gene: TRBJ2-4; abundance: -; CDR3aa: CSAPVPGAAKNIQYF; CDR3nt: TGCAGTGCTCCCGTGCCGGGGGCCGCCAAAAACATTCAGTACTTC
v_gene: TRBV7-9; d_gene: -; j_gene: TRBJ2-1; abundance: -; CDR3aa: CASSTRDSSPKFF; CDR3nt: TGTGCCAGCAGCACCCGGGACTCCAGTCCCAAGTTCTTC
v_gene: TRBV29-1; d_gene: -; j_gene: TRBJ1-1; abundance: few; CDR3aa: CSGQGSTEAFF; CDR3nt: TGCAGCGGGCAAGGGAGCACTGAAGCTTTCTTT
v_gene: TRBV7-8; d_gene: -; j_gene: TRBJ1-5; abundance: -; CDR3aa: CASSLLAGRRHF; CDR3nt: TGTGCCAGCAGCTTATTGGCAGGGAGACGGCATTTT
v_gene: TRBV12-3/TRBV12-4; d_gene: -; j_gene: TRBJ2-7; abundance: few; CDR3aa: CASKYREGYEQYF; CDR3nt: TGTGCCAGCAAATACAGGGAGGGCTACGAGCAGTACTTC
v_gene: TRBV29-1; d_gene: -; j_gene: TRBJ2-5; abundance: -; CDR3aa: CSVEDLRTGQETQYF; CDR3nt: TGCAGCGTTGAAGATCTAAGGACCGGCCAAGAGACCCAGTACTTC
v_gene: TRBV5-1; d_gene: -; j_gene: TRBJ1-1; abundance: -; CDR3aa: CASSLGTRNTEAFF; CDR3nt: TGCGCCAGCAGCTTGGGGACGAGGAACACTGAAGCTTTCTTT
v_gene: TRBV7-2; d_gene: -; j_gene: TRBJ1-1; abundance: many; CDR3aa: CASSSSGLTEAFF; CDR3nt: TGTGCCAGCAGCAGCAGCGGTCTCACTGAAGCTTTCTTT
v_gene: TRBV6-1; d_gene: TRBD1; j_gene: TRBJ1-1; abundance: -; CDR3aa: CASTETGGLRMNTEAFF; CDR3nt: TGTGCCAGCACCGAAACAGGGGGCCTACGAATGAACACTGAAGCTTTCTTT
v_gene: TRBV7-2; d_gene: -; j_gene: TRBJ1-1; abundance: few; CDR3aa: CASSFYPDSEAFF; CDR3nt: TGTGCCAGCAGCTTTTATCCAGACAGTGAAGCTTTCTTT
v_gene: TRBV7-2; d_gene: -; j_gene: TRBJ2-3; abundance: -; CDR3aa: CASSLVLQGGEDTQYF; CDR3nt: TGTGCCAGCAGCTTAGTTTTGCAGGGAGGCGAAGATACGCAGTATTTT
v_gene: TRBV7-2; d_gene: -; j_gene: TRBJ1-3; abundance: -; CDR3aa: CASSLRMRGSGNTIYF; CDR3nt: TGTGCCAGCAGCTTAAGAATGAGGGGATCTGGAAACACCATATATTTT